The rows below give T cell receptor beta chains drawn from one sample of a study of blood T cell repertoires in COVID-19. Measured with immunoSEQ multiplex PCR; TCRdb has only the in-frame clones, and not every one. The sample carries 190,000 or so clones, 90% recorded once. Sequences were obtained from peripheral blood. These receptors were taken from a man aged 50-59 years with acute or convalescent COVID-19. Both conserved end residues are part of each CDR3. The D gene is left open where the match is weak. Expanded clones are given a class, and other clones once, few, many or no size at all.

d_call	v_call	clone_size	j_call	cdr3_nt	cdr3_aa
TRBD1	TRBV6-5	.	TRBJ1-5	TGTGCCAGCAGGACAGGGGTTGATCAGCCCCAGCATTTT	CASRTGVDQPQHF
.	TRBV5-1	.	TRBJ1-6	TGCGCCAGCAGCTTAGGAGAGTATAATTCACCCCTCCACTTT	CASSLGEYNSPLHF
.	TRBV7-3	.	TRBJ1-1	TGTGCCAGCAGCTTCGGACAGACCACTGAAGCTTTCTTT	CASSFGQTTEAFF
.	TRBV6-6	once	TRBJ1-4	TGTGCCAGCAGTTACTTGCAGGGCGTTGAAAAACTGTTTTTT	CASSYLQGVEKLFF
.	TRBV28	.	TRBJ2-2	TGTGCCAGCAGTGCGGGCCCCAGCTGGGAGCTGTTTTTT	CASSAGPSWELFF
.	TRBV7-3	.	TRBJ2-3	TGTGCCAGCAGCTTCCGGGATACCACAGATACGCAGTATTTT	CASSFRDTTDTQYF
TRBD2	TRBV7-3	.	TRBJ2-2	TGTGCCAGCAGCTGGTCGCCGGGACTAGCGAACACCGGGGAGCTGTTTTTT	CASSWSPGLANTGELFF
TRBD2	TRBV10-3	once	TRBJ2-5	TGTGCCATCAGTGGGGGCGGCAGGGAGGGGGAGACCCAGTACTTC	CAISGGGREGETQYF
TRBD1	TRBV14	.	TRBJ2-3	TGTGCCAGCAGCCAAACCGGGACAGCTAGCACAGATACGCAGTATTTT	CASSQTGTASTDTQYF
TRBD2	TRBV7-3	once	TRBJ2-2	TGTGCCAGCAGCTTAACCGCGCGGGAGGGCAACACCGGGGAGCTGTTTTTT	CASSLTAREGNTGELFF
.	TRBV2	.	TRBJ2-7	TGTGCCAGCAGCAAAGGGGTCCTCTCCTACGAGCAGTACTTC	CASSKGVLSYEQYF
TRBD1	TRBV28	.	TRBJ1-2	TGTGCCAGCAGTTTCACCCGACAGGGGGAGGGTGGCTACACCTTC	CASSFTRQGEGGYTF
TRBD2	TRBV9	.	TRBJ2-5	TGTGCCAGCAGCCTTAGCGGGGGGGGCGGAGAGACCCAGTACTTC	CASSLSGGGGETQYF
TRBD2	TRBV18	once	TRBJ2-2	TGTGCCAGCTCACCACCCGGACTAGCGGGAGAGGTCACCGGGGAGCTGTTTTTT	CASSPPGLAGEVTGELFF
TRBD1	TRBV5-1	.	TRBJ2-3	TGCGCCAGCAGCTTGGGACTAACAGGGGGCGGCACAGATACGCAGTATTTT	CASSLGLTGGGTDTQYF
.	TRBV5-1	.	TRBJ2-3	TGCGCCAGCAGCTCACAGGGAGCAGATGGGACGCAGTATTTT	CASSSQGADGTQYF
TRBD2	TRBV5-1	once	TRBJ2-5	TGCGCCAGCAGCCAGGCGGGGGAGCAAGAGACCCAGTACTTC	CASSQAGEQETQYF
TRBD2	TRBV12-3/TRBV12-4	.	TRBJ2-7	TGTGCCAGCAGTTCACGGGAGGGCGAGCAGTACTTC	CASSSREGEQYF
.	TRBV28	.	TRBJ1-1	TGTGCCATCGGCCCCGTCGGAGGAAACACTGAAGCTTTCTTT	CAIGPVGGNTEAFF
.	TRBV10-3	.	TRBJ2-1	TGTGCCATCAGTGTTTTCCAGAATGAGCAGTTCTTC	CAISVFQNEQFF
TRBD1	TRBV5-3	once	TRBJ2-1	TGTGCCAGAAGCTCGGACAGGGGGCTCTCCTACAATGAGCAGTTCTTC	CARSSDRGLSYNEQFF
TRBD1	TRBV25-1	.	TRBJ1-2	TGTGCCAGCAGTCCCTCTTCGGGACAGTCTTTCTATGGCTACACCTTC	CASSPSSGQSFYGYTF
.	TRBV10-2	.	TRBJ2-3	TGCGCCAGCAGTGGGTTTAGCGGCACAGATACGCAGTATTTT	CASSGFSGTDTQYF
.	TRBV7-9	.	TRBJ1-2	TGTGCCAGCAGCTTAGTTACAGGCCCCGACTATGGCTACACCTTC	CASSLVTGPDYGYTF
.	TRBV7-6	few	TRBJ1-5	TGTGCCAGCAGCCGGGGAATGTCAAGTCCCCAGCATTTT	CASSRGMSSPQHF
.	TRBV7-2	.	TRBJ2-2	TGTGCCAGCAGCTTAGCGGGGACTTTTATGAACACCGGGGAGCTGTTTTTT	CASSLAGTFMNTGELFF
TRBD1	TRBV6-5	.	TRBJ1-2	TGTGCCAGCGACCGGGGACAGGGATCTTATGGCTACACCTTC	CASDRGQGSYGYTF
.	TRBV28	.	TRBJ1-3	TGTGCCAGCAGTCCTCCTGACAAAAACACCATATATTTT	CASSPPDKNTIYF
TRBD2	TRBV19	.	TRBJ2-3	TGTGCCAGTAGTGATCCGGGGGGAAGCCCAGATACGCAGTATTTT	CASSDPGGSPDTQYF
TRBD1	TRBV6-2/TRBV6-3	.	TRBJ1-6	TGTGCCAGCAGTACCTTAACAGGGGGGGACTCACCCCTCCACTTT	CASSTLTGGDSPLHF
.	TRBV25-1	.	TRBJ1-1	TGTGCCACCCAGGGACATCTGAACACTGAAGCTTTCTTT	CATQGHLNTEAFF